The clone carrying this T cell receptor beta chain has only a few counts. The record originates from a study of T-cell memory formation after mild COVID-19. Germline CDR1 is MNHEY and CDR2 is SMNVEV (reference sequence). The length of the CDR3 is 15 residues. Losses at the gene ends were 3 bases for V and 5 bases for J; bases not matched to a gene: 6. TCRdb re-analysed the 5' RACE reads in MiXCR, keeping a single row per CDR3 protein. The sample has hundreds of thousands of distinct CDR3 sequences; roughly 22% are singletons. This TCR derives from an adult woman who had mild COVID-19 (a few samples of this study predate the infection). Cell type and time point are not known. The chain couples TRBV27 to TRBJ2-5; 10 nucleotides agree with TRBD2. Material: PBMCs or a T cell subset sorted from them (not recorded which). The CDR3 sequence is CASSFQREGEETQYF. The CDR3 DNA is TGTGCCAGCAGTTTCCAGCGGGAGGGGGAGGAGACCCAGTACTTC.